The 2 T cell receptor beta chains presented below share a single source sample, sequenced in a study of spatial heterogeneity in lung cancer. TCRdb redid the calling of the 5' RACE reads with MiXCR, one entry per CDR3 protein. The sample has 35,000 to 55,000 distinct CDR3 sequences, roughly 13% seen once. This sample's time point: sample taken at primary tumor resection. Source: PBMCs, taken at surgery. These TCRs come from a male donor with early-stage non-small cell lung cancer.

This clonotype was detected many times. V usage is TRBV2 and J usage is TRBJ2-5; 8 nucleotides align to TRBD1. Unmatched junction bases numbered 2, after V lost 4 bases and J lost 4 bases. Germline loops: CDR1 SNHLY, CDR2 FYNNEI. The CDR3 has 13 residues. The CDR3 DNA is TGTGCCAGCAGTGCTGGACAGGGAGAGACCCAGTACTTC. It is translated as CASSAGQGETQYF. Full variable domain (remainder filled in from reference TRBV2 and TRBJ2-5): EPEVTQTPSHQVTQMGQEVILRCVPISNHLYFYWYRQILGQKVEFLVSFYNNEISEKSEIFDDQFSVERPDGSNFTLKIRSTKLEDSAMYFCASSAGQGETQYFGPGTRLLVL.

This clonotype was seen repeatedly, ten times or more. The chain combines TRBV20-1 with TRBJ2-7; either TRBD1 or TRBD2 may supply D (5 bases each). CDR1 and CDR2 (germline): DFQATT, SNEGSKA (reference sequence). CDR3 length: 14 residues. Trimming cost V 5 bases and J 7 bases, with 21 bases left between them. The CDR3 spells CSAQAGTGLIEQYF. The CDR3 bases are TGCAGTGCTCAGGCCGGGACCGGATTGATAGAGCAGTACTTC.